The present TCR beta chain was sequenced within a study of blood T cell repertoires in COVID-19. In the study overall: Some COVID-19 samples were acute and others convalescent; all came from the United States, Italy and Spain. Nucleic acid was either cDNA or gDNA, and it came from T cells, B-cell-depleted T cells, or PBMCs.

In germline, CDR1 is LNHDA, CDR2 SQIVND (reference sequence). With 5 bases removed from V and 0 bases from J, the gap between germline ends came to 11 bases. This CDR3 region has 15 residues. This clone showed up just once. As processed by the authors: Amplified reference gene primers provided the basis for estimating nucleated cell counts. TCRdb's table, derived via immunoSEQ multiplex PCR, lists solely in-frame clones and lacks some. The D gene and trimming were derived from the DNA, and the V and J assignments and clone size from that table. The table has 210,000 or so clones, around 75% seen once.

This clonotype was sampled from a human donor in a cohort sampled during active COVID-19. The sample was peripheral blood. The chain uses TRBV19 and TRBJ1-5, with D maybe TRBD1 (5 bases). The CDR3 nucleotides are TGTGCCAGTAGTCCGGGGACTGTTAGCAATCAGCCCCAGCATTTT. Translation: CASSPGTVSNQPQHF.